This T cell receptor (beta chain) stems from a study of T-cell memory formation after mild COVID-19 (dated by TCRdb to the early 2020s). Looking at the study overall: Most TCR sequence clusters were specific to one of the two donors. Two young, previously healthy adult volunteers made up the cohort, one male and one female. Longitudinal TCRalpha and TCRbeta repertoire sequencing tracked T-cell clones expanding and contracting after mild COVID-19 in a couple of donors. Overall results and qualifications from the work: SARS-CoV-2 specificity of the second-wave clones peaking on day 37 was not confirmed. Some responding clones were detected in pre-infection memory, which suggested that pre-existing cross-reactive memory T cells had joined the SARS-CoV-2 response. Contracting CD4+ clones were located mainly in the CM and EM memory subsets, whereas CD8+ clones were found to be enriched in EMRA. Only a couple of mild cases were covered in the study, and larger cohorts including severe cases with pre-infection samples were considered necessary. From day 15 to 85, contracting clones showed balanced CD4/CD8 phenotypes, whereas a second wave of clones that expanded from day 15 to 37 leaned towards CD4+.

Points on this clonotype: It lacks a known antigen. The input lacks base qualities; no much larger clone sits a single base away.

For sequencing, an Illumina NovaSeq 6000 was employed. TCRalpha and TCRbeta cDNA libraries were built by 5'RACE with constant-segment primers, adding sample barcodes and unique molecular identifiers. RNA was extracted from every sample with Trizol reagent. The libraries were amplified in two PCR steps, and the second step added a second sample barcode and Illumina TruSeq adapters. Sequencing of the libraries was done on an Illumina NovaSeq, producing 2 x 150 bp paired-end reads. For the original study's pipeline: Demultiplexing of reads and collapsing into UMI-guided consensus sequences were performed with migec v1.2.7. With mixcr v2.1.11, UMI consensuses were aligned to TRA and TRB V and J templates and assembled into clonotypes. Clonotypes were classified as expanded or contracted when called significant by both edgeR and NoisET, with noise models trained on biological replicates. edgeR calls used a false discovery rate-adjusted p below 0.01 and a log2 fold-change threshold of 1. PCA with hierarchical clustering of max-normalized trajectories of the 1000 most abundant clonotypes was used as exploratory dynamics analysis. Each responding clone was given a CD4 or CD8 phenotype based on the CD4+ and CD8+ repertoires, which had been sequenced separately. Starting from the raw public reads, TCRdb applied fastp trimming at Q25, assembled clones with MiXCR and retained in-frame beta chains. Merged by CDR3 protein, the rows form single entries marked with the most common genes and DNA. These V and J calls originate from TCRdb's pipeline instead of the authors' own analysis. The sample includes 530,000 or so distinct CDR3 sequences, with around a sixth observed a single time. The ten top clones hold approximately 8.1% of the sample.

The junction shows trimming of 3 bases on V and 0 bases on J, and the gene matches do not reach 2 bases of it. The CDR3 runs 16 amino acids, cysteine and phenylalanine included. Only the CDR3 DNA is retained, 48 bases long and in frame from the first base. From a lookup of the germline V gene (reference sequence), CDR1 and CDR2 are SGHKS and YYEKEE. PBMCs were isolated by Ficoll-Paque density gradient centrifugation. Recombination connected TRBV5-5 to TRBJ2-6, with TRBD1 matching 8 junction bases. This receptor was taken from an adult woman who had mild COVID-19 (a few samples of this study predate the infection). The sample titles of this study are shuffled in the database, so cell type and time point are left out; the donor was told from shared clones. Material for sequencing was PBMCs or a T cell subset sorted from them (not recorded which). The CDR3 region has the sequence CASSWDRISGANVLTF. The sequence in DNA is TGTGCCAGCAGCTGGGACAGGATCTCTGGGGCCAACGTCCTGACTTTC.